Listed here is a single TCR beta chain. Original data processing: Amplification with reference gene primers provided the estimates of nucleated cell counts. The data were produced by immunoSEQ multiplex PCR, yet TCRdb's version contains in-frame clones alone and is incomplete. Clone size and the V and J calls come from that table; the DNA yielded D and trimming. The sample contains some 180,000 clones, 75% to 85% of which appear only once. V was pared by 0 bases and J by 3 bases, with 6 bases between. CDR3 length: 14 residues. The germline gives CDR1 MNHEY, CDR2 SVGAGI. The data originate from a study of blood T cell repertoires in COVID-19. On the study more broadly: Collection of acute and convalescent COVID-19 samples took place in the United States, Italy and Spain. PBMCs, B-cell-depleted T cells, or T cells were the source of the cDNA or gDNA that made up the material.

The receptor was derived from a man aged 55 to 70 with acute or convalescent COVID-19. The gene calls are TRBV6-5 and TRBJ2-1; no firm D call. The sequenced sample consisted of peripheral blood. CDR3 nucleotides: TGTGCCAGCAGTTACTCGTCTAACTACAATGAGCAGTTCTTC. Its translation is CASSYSSNYNEQFF.